This TCR beta chain was obtained from a study of blood T cell repertoires in COVID-19. Germline V gives CDR1 MGHDK, CDR2 SYGVNS. The CDR3 runs 15 residues. Trimming took 8 bases from V and 0 from J, leaving 17 bases between them. Assay used: immunoSEQ multiplex PCR; TCRdb lists only in-frame clones, some missing. The sample has fewer than 350,000 clones, roughly 85% seen once. This chain joins TRBV25-1 and TRBJ2-7; TRBD2 might be the D (5 bases). The sample comprised PBMCs or T cells enriched from blood (not recorded which). The clonotype was recovered from a man aged 25-45 years who had recovered from COVID-19. This CDR3 reads CASRSLSGSSYEQYF. CDR3 DNA: TGTGCCAGCCGATCCCTCTCGGGGAGCTCCTACGAGCAGTACTTC.